This TCR beta chain originates from a study of T cell clonotyping in hematopoietic cell transplantation. The protocol was immunoSEQ multiplex PCR, while the TCRdb copy is restricted to in-frame clones and leaves out a portion. This sample has 9,500 to 13,000 clones, with roughly 79% found just once. Trimming took 6 bases from V and 3 from J, leaving 15 bases between them. CDR1 MNHNS and CDR2 SASEGT come from the germline V gene. CDR3 length equals 15 residues. Comment on this clone: Its antigen is not identified.

Study-wide points: Broader posttransplant TCR repertoire diversity was predicted by graft donor and pretransplant recipient Inverse Simpson Index values. At the given depth, recipient repertoires were over 97% de novo clonotypes. Pathologically expanded recipient clonotypes increased progressively from day 30 to day 180 as diversity fell.

Sample: PBMCs, taken 30 days after allogeneic stem cell transplant. The chain recombines TRBV6-1 with TRBJ1-5; a weak D match, TRBD1 (6 bases). The TCR comes from a female patient between 35 and 55 years old who had an allogeneic stem cell transplant from a related donor, so T cells may come from the graft donor. Some clones in this sample may be carry-over from other donors' samples. Here the CDR3 reads CASRPAQGNNQPQHF. The CDR3, as DNA: TGTGCCAGCAGACCGGCGCAGGGGAACAATCAGCCCCAGCATTTT.